A selection of T cell receptor beta chains follows, all from one sample in a study of shared clonotypes between healthy human individuals. Here immunoSEQ multiplex PCR was the method, and the copy in TCRdb shows in-frame clones only, minus some. The table includes more than 1 million clones, about 80% detected once. The sequenced sample was memory CD4+ T cells from PBMCs. Source of these receptors: a man aged 18 to 29 in good health. Some clones in this sample may be carry-over from other donors' samples. The conserved cysteine and the conserved F or W are not part of the CDR3 here. Fields, in order: V gene, J gene, clone size, CDR3 protein. Clone size is not always given. Where it is, it says once, few, many or a class for expanded clones.

v_call: TRBV29-1; j_call: TRBJ1-2; clone_size: .; cdr3_aa: SVPGQGLYGYT
v_call: TRBV2; j_call: TRBJ1-1; clone_size: .; cdr3_aa: ASKGNTEAF
v_call: TRBV14; j_call: TRBJ1-2; clone_size: .; cdr3_aa: ASSQAYRGPGYGYT
v_call: TRBV2; j_call: TRBJ2-4; clone_size: .; cdr3_aa: ASSETSGRLMNIQY
v_call: TRBV7-8; j_call: TRBJ2-3; clone_size: .; cdr3_aa: ASSLQGTDTQY
v_call: TRBV5-1; j_call: TRBJ2-5; clone_size: .; cdr3_aa: ASSDPERIFQETQY
v_call: TRBV18; j_call: TRBJ2-1; clone_size: .; cdr3_aa: ASSPNGGSYNEQF
v_call: TRBV19; j_call: TRBJ2-1; clone_size: .; cdr3_aa: ASSGWTAGSYNEQF
v_call: TRBV6-4; j_call: TRBJ1-1; clone_size: .; cdr3_aa: ASRVNTEAF
v_call: TRBV7-2; j_call: TRBJ2-1; clone_size: .; cdr3_aa: ASSSGEGDEQF
v_call: TRBV7-2; j_call: TRBJ1-1; clone_size: once; cdr3_aa: ASSLPPNTEAF
v_call: TRBV5-1; j_call: TRBJ1-1; clone_size: few; cdr3_aa: ASSYQENTEAF
v_call: TRBV2; j_call: TRBJ1-1; clone_size: few; cdr3_aa: ASGREVGTEAF
v_call: TRBV6-1; j_call: TRBJ1-2; clone_size: .; cdr3_aa: ASSPVDRIYGYT
v_call: TRBV5-1; j_call: TRBJ1-1; clone_size: .; cdr3_aa: ASSSGVKNTEAF
v_call: TRBV7-3; j_call: TRBJ2-1; clone_size: .; cdr3_aa: ASSLRPGASNNEQF
v_call: TRBV5-1; j_call: TRBJ2-5; clone_size: .; cdr3_aa: ASSLGSLAGVGETQY
v_call: TRBV7-8; j_call: TRBJ2-6; clone_size: .; cdr3_aa: ASSLTDSGANVLT
v_call: TRBV20-1; j_call: TRBJ2-3; clone_size: .; cdr3_aa: SASDDTQY
v_call: TRBV6-1; j_call: TRBJ2-7; clone_size: few; cdr3_aa: ASSEGGTELYEQY
v_call: TRBV4-2; j_call: TRBJ1-1; clone_size: .; cdr3_aa: ASSQDRGREAF
v_call: TRBV5-5; j_call: TRBJ1-1; clone_size: few; cdr3_aa: ASSSRGTEAF
v_call: TRBV21-1; j_call: TRBJ1-4; clone_size: .; cdr3_aa: ASSKAAGGAGKLF
v_call: TRBV18; j_call: TRBJ2-7; clone_size: once; cdr3_aa: ASSQGQLYEQY
v_call: TRBV28; j_call: TRBJ2-2; clone_size: .; cdr3_aa: ASRGLAGVFLPGELF
v_call: TRBV27; j_call: TRBJ2-2; clone_size: .; cdr3_aa: ASSPDRNTGELF
v_call: TRBV5-1; j_call: TRBJ1-3; clone_size: .; cdr3_aa: ASSLLGQGPSGNTIY
v_call: TRBV5-1; j_call: TRBJ2-1; clone_size: few; cdr3_aa: ASGITGTEQF
v_call: TRBV11-3; j_call: TRBJ2-7; clone_size: .; cdr3_aa: ASSPGSGDTYEQY
v_call: TRBV10-3; j_call: TRBJ2-7; clone_size: .; cdr3_aa: AISEYRTGENEQY
v_call: TRBV11-1; j_call: TRBJ2-7; clone_size: .; cdr3_aa: ASSQGQFYEQY
v_call: TRBV19; j_call: TRBJ1-1; clone_size: .; cdr3_aa: ASSEGQGAGEAF
v_call: TRBV5-6; j_call: TRBJ2-7; clone_size: .; cdr3_aa: ASSLALVSASYEQY
v_call: TRBV10-3; j_call: TRBJ2-7; clone_size: .; cdr3_aa: AIGPRGPPGGEQY